This entry lists 27 T cell receptor beta chains sequenced from one sample in a study of cytomegalovirus exposure and HLA in healthy donors. The primer mix had 60 Vbeta and 13 Jbeta primers. The protocol was immunoSEQ multiplex PCR, while the TCRdb copy is restricted to in-frame clones and leaves out a portion. The data contain some 140,000 clones, around 79% of them singletons. Material for sequencing was PBMCs. These receptors were taken from a man aged 40-50 years in good health and CMV-seropositive.

The chain has TRBV6-5 and TRBJ1-1, with a weak D call TRBD1 (5 bases). Germline V CDR1 and CDR2: MNHEY, SVGAGI. The V gene lost 4 bases and the J gene lost 3 bases, with 15 bases spanning the gap. The length of the CDR3 is 15 residues. The CDR3: CASSSSAGGDTEAFF. The CDR3 coding sequence is TGTGCCAGCAGTTCCTCCGCCGGGGGTGACACTGAAGCTTTCTTT.

The chain links TRBV2 to TRBJ1-6; TRBD1 matches 9 bases. Germline V lookup: CDR1 SNHLY, CDR2 FYNNEI. V lost 5 bases, J lost 7 bases, and 3 bases stayed unmatched. The CDR3 extends over 14 amino acids. CDR3 sequence: CASSWTGANSPLHF. The CDR3 DNA is TGTGCCAGCAGTTGGACAGGGGCCAATTCACCCCTCCACTTT. The full variable domain, rest sourced from reference TRBV2 and TRBJ1-6, is EPEVTQTPSHQVTQMGQEVILRCVPISNHLYFYWYRQILGQKVEFLVSFYNNEISEKSEIFDDQFSVERPDGSNFTLKIRSTKLEDSAMYFCASSWTGANSPLHFGNGTRLTVT.

The chain has TRBV29-1 and TRBJ2-6, with 9 bases that match TRBD1. Germline V gene data show CDR1 as SQVTM and CDR2 as ANQGSEA. The CDR3 has 16 amino acids. J lost 0 bases, V lost 4 bases, and 4 bases had no gene match. The CDR3 coding sequence is TGCAGCGTTGGGACAGGGGCCGTCTCTGGGGCCAACGTCCTGACTTTC. Protein product: CSVGTGAVSGANVLTF.

V gene TRBV19 combines with J gene TRBJ1-1, with TRBD1 matching over 9 bases. The trim removed 4 bases at V and 1 base at J, leaving 4 bases unmatched. The germline V gene encodes CDR1 LNHDA and CDR2 SQIVND (reference sequence). The CDR3 runs 15 residues. The CDR3, as DNA: TGTGCCAGTAGTAGCCACAGGGGGCGGAACACTGAAGCTTTCTTT. Its translation is CASSSHRGRNTEAFF.

This clone was seen only a few times. The V call is TRBV30, the J call TRBJ1-1; tentatively, D is TRBD1 (5 bases). There are 13 residues in the CDR3. CDR1 and CDR2 from the germline V gene are GTSNPN and SVGIG (reference sequence). Trimming removed 3 bases from V and 7 bases from J, with 15 bases in between. This CDR3 is CAWSLGGGGEAFF. The DNA of the CDR3 is TGTGCCTGGAGCCTCGGGGGAGGTGGTGAAGCTTTCTTT.

In the case of this clone: In the same sample, other DNA sequences code for this CDR3. In DNA form, the CDR3 reads TGTGCCAGCAGTTTACCATCCTACGAGCAGTACTTC. Translated: CASSLPSYEQYF. The gene calls are TRBV27 and TRBJ2-7, with unresolved D. In germline, CDR1 is MNHEY, CDR2 SMNVEV (reference sequence). Trimming stripped 2 bases from V and 1 base from J, with 3 bases between. The CDR3 sequence is 12 residues long.

The V gene is TRBV7-6, the J gene TRBJ1-1; D not resolved. The length of the CDR3 is 16 residues. In germline, CDR1 is SGHVS, CDR2 FNYEAQ. V was shortened by 0 bases and J by 8 bases, with 19 bases between the two germline ends. The CDR3 protein is CASSLAQLNRGPEAFF. DNA of the CDR3: TGTGCCAGCAGCTTAGCCCAGTTGAACCGGGGTCCCGAAGCTTTCTTT.

The count of this clone is one. The J gene is TRBJ2-7, the V gene TRBV28; 11 bases map to TRBD1. The germline V gene encodes CDR1 MDHEN and CDR2 SYDVKM. This CDR3 comprises 13 residues. Germline trimming cut 11 bases from V and 4 bases from J; bases unmatched to any gene: 7. The CDR3 sequence is CALTGTGGYEQYF. In DNA form, the CDR3 reads TGTGCCCTAACCGGGACAGGGGGGTACGAGCAGTACTTC. Complete variable domain (other parts from reference TRBV28 and TRBJ2-7): DVKVTQSSRYLVKRTGEKVFLECVQDMDHENMFWYRQDPGLGLRLIYFSYDVKMKEKGDIPEGYSVSREKKERFSLILESASTNQTSMYLCALTGTGGYEQYFGPGTRLTVT.

The V and J genes are TRBV16 and TRBJ2-5; TRBD1 agrees at 7 bases. The V gene's germline CDR1 is KGHSY and CDR2 FQNENV. The CDR3 sequence is 14 residues long. Trimming cost V 3 bases and J 3 bases; bases outside gene matches: 4. CDR3 sequence reads: CASSHPTGEETQYF. The CDR3 DNA sequence: TGTGCCAGCAGCCATCCAACAGGGGAAGAGACCCAGTACTTC.

The gene calls are TRBV5-4 and TRBJ1-1; unclear D gene. V dropped 4 bases and J dropped 7 bases, with 14 bases sitting between them. Germline CDR1 SGHNT, CDR2 YYREEE (reference sequence). This CDR3 is 13 amino acids long. CDR3: CASSARRDGEAFF. CDR3 bases: TGTGCCAGCAGCGCACGGAGAGATGGTGAAGCTTTCTTT.

This sequence joins TRBV5-1 and TRBJ2-4, with D possibly matching TRBD2 (6 bases). The germline V and J ends were trimmed by 4 bases and 9 bases, with 17 bases remaining between them. The CDR3 contains 14 residues. Germline V gene lookup returns CDR1 SGHRS and CDR2 YFSETQ. In DNA, the CDR3 is TGCGCCAGCAGCCCGACGCCGGAGGGCTTCATTCAGTACTTC. Translated, it gives CASSPTPEGFIQYF.

The chain couples TRBV7-9 to TRBJ1-1, with D possibly matching TRBD1 (5 bases). V lost 4 bases to trimming and J lost 0 bases, with 12 bases between them. There are 15 residues in the CDR3. In germline, CDR1 is SEHNR, CDR2 FQNEAQ (reference sequence). The CDR3 DNA reads as TGTGCCAGCAGCTCCCGAGACAGCTTGAACACTGAAGCTTTCTTT. Translation gives CASSSRDSLNTEAFF.

The CDR3 sequence is CASSERGRDSNQPQHF. The CDR3 coding sequence is TGTGCCAGCAGTGAAAGGGGCAGGGATAGCAATCAGCCCCAGCATTTT. J is TRBJ1-5 and V is TRBV2, with D perhaps TRBD1 (5 bases). This CDR3 has 16 residues. The germline gives CDR1 SNHLY, CDR2 FYNNEI. V lost 2 bases and J lost 0, with 11 bases in between.

V and J are TRBV6-5 and TRBJ2-1; TRBD1 might be the D (6 bases). The CDR3 loop spans 16 amino acids. Trimming shortened V by 4 bases and J by 1 base, and 14 bases separated the two germline ends. Germline V gene data show CDR1 as MNHEY and CDR2 as SVGAGI. The CDR3 sequence: CASSLTGSGSYNEQFF. DNA for the CDR3: TGTGCCAGCAGTTTAACAGGGAGTGGATCCTACAATGAGCAGTTCTTC.

V and J are TRBV7-9 and TRBJ2-3; 8 bases map to TRBD1. The CDR3 has 14 amino acids. Unmatched junction bases numbered 5, after V lost 9 bases and J lost 0 bases. Germline assignment: CDR1 SEHNR and CDR2 FQNEAQ (reference sequence). The chain's CDR3 is CASWDRSSTDTQYF. For the CDR3, the DNA is TGTGCCAGTTGGGACAGGAGTAGCACAGATACGCAGTATTTT.

The rearrangement joins TRBV5-1 to TRBJ1-4; D ambiguous. The CDR3 consists of 13 residues. V was shortened by 0 bases and J by 7 bases, with 7 bases between the two germline ends. The germline CDR1 and CDR2 sequences are SGHRS and YFSETQ. The CDR3 protein is CASSLAGSEKLFF. CDR3 bases: TGCGCCAGCAGCTTGGCTGGGAGTGAAAAACTGTTTTTT. The full variable domain, with the rest looked up from reference TRBV5-1 and TRBJ1-4, is KAGVTQTPRYLIKTRGQQVTLSCSPISGHRSVSWYQQTPGQGLQFLFEYFSETQRNKGNFPGRFSGRQFSNSRSEMNVSTLELGDSALYLCASSLAGSEKLFFGSGTQLSVL.

The chain combines TRBV11-2 with TRBJ2-1; 7 nucleotides line up with TRBD2. Germline trimming cut 1 base from V and 4 bases from J; bases unmatched to any gene: 7. Per germline, CDR1 SGHAT and CDR2 FQNNGV. There are 16 residues in the CDR3. The CDR3 DNA is TGTGCCAGCAGCTTAGTGATAGCGGGCGGATACAATGAGCAGTTCTTC. Protein product: CASSLVIAGGYNEQFF.

This chain links TRBV2 with TRBJ2-7; perhaps TRBD2 as D (6 bases). CDR1 and CDR2 (germline): SNHLY, FYNNEI. V lost 4 bases, J lost 2 bases, and 15 bases lay in between. There are 15 residues in the CDR3. CDR3 sequence: CASSGVGGLTYEQYF. The CDR3 DNA follows: TGTGCCAGCAGTGGGGTGGGGGGACTCACCTACGAGCAGTACTTC.

J is TRBJ2-2 and V is TRBV19; D perhaps matches TRBD1 (6 bases). Germline loops: CDR1 LNHDA, CDR2 SQIVND (reference sequence). V was cut by 7 bases and J by 0 bases, with 9 bases left in between. The CDR3 is 14 amino acids. The CDR3 loop is CASKDSANTGELFF. CDR3 in DNA: TGTGCCAGTAAGGACAGCGCGAACACCGGGGAGCTGTTTTTT.

The V and J genes are TRBV7-8 and TRBJ1-2, with 7 bases fitting TRBD1. The CDR3 sequence is 14 residues long. Germline CDR1 reads SGHVS; CDR2 reads FQNEAQ. Trimming at V came to 4 bases and at J to 4 bases, leaving 6 bases not matched to a gene. The CDR3 nucleotides read TGTGCCAGCAGCTCCTCTGGGACAGTCTATGGCTACACCTTC. Amino acid sequence: CASSSSGTVYGYTF.

V is TRBV4-1 and J is TRBJ2-1, with D hard to call. Deletions cut 0 bases from V and 3 bases from J, with 6 bases between. This CDR3 is 14 amino acids long. Germline CDR1 reads MGHRA; CDR2 reads YSYEKL. CDR3 sequence: CASSQENGYNEQFF. The CDR3 nucleotides are TGCGCCAGCAGCCAAGAGAACGGCTACAATGAGCAGTTCTTC.

This sequence joins TRBV2 and TRBJ1-2; 11 bases map to TRBD1. V shed 7 bases and J 3 bases; nucleotides not matched to a gene: 4. The CDR3 is 14 residues long. Germline lookup yields CDR1 SNHLY and CDR2 FYNNEI. CDR3 amino acids: CASTRDRGDYGYTF. The CDR3 DNA is TGTGCCAGCACCAGGGACAGGGGGGACTATGGCTACACCTTC. Full variable domain (rest looked up from reference TRBV2 and TRBJ1-2): EPEVTQTPSHQVTQMGQEVILRCVPISNHLYFYWYRQILGQKVEFLVSFYNNEISEKSEIFDDQFSVERPDGSNFTLKIRSTKLEDSAMYFCASTRDRGDYGYTFGSGTRLTVV.

As for this clone: The same CDR3 also results from other DNA sequences found in this sample. The chain joins TRBV6-1 to TRBJ2-3; D gene unclear. This CDR3 contains 13 residues. Per the germline V gene, CDR1 is MNHNS and CDR2 is SASEGT. The V end was cut by 2 bases, the J end by 2 bases, with 5 bases between. This CDR3 reads CASSETYTDTQYF. In DNA form, the CDR3 reads TGTGCCAGCAGTGAAACTTACACAGATACGCAGTATTTT.

In nucleotides, the CDR3 is TGTGCCAGCAGCTCTTCGGCGGGACGAAGCACAGATACGCAGTATTTT. Protein product: CASSSSAGRSTDTQYF. The chain links TRBV5-5 to TRBJ2-3; possible D gene TRBD2, 6 bases. The CDR3 sequence is 16 residues long. Trimming pared 3 bases from V and 0 bases from J, leaving 14 bases between. Germline CDR1 SGHKS, CDR2 YYEKEE (reference sequence).

The chain uses TRBV19 and TRBJ2-1; 7 bases agree with TRBD1. CDR1 and CDR2 from the germline V gene are LNHDA and SQIVND (reference sequence). This CDR3 spans 14 amino acids. V gave up 6 bases and J gave up 2 bases; unmatched junction bases: 4. As DNA, the CDR3 is TGTGCCAGTAGACCGGGACAGCCCTACAATGAGCAGTTCTTC. It is translated as CASRPGQPYNEQFF.

V and J are TRBV7-3 and TRBJ2-5, with D perhaps TRBD2 (6 bases). CDR1 SGHTA and CDR2 FQGTGA come from the germline V gene. There are 12 residues in the CDR3. Between the trimmed V and J ends, which lost 5 bases and 6 bases, there was a span of 10 bases. The CDR3 sequence is CASSPGGKTQYF. In DNA, the CDR3 is TGTGCCAGCAGCCCAGGCGGGAAGACCCAGTACTTC.

This clone has more than one count but fewer than ten. V and J are TRBV4-2 and TRBJ2-7; TRBD1 might be the D (5 bases). Germline CDR1 and CDR2: LGHNA and YNFKEQ. V was trimmed by 0 bases and J by 4 bases, leaving 22 bases between them. This CDR3 has 18 residues. CDR3 in amino acids: CASSQDPPGPVTGYEQYF. CDR3 bases: TGTGCCAGCAGCCAAGACCCACCCGGTCCAGTTACAGGTTACGAGCAGTACTTC.